This T cell receptor beta chain derives from a study of T cell responses to AZD1222 COVID-19 vaccine. Study-level results: Vaccine-related CD4 TCRs covered spike, predominating at 160-218 and 743-854. Repertoire sampling occurred only after the peak T cell response. Among AZD1222 vaccinees, only five or six were seropositive at baseline. Donors were mostly white British, more females; clonal diversity possibly underestimated.

Using immunoSEQ multiplex PCR, the repertoire was profiled, and TCRdb retains in-frame clones only, with some absent. This table has 170,000 or so clones, approximately 90% appearing once. With regard to this clone: Antigen unknown.

Germline CDR1 MNHEY, CDR2 SMNVEV (reference sequence). The CDR3 sequence is 12 residues long. V lost 5 bases, J lost 6 bases, and 11 bases lay in between. The receptor comes from an adult in good health. The specimen was peripheral blood, collected on day 0 of AZD1222 vaccination. This chain joins TRBV27 and TRBJ2-7, with D hard to call. Written as DNA, the CDR3 is TGTGCCAGCAGTCCCCGGACGAGCGAGCAGTACTTC. This codes for CASSPRTSEQYF.